The rows below give T cell receptor beta chains drawn from one sample of a study of blood T cell repertoires in COVID-19. Profiled with immunoSEQ multiplex PCR; TCRdb holds only in-frame clones, not every one. The sample yields roughly 250,000 clones, 70% to 85% seen once. What was sequenced was peripheral blood. Receptors were obtained from a woman in her thirties or forties with active or convalescent COVID-19. Each CDR3 is given with its conserved first and last residue.

>TRBV2|14
CASKDGQGPDTQYF
>TRBV5-1|18
CASSSITSGGAVGETQYF
>TRBV30|11
CSWGTAVGYTF
>TRBV2|13
CATVGARGEKLFF
>TRBV6-5|16
CASSSLGGVDNSPLHF
>TRBV5-1|13
CASYGTRTYGYTF
>TRBV2|13
CASSAGSAEKLFF
>TRBV5-1|15
CASSSGDRGGSPLHF
>TRBV30|12
CAWRAGGYGYTF
>TRBV7-9|15
CASSLGSVNTGELFF
>TRBV5-1|14
CASSLGDINQPQHF
>TRBV4-1|16
CASSQPGQISGNTIYF
>TRBV28|14
CASSIRDRAYGYTF
>TRBV9|13
CASSVGENSPLHF
>TRBV28|17
CASSLYGPAGRQETQYF
>TRBV9|15
CASSRTGKNTGELFF
>TRBV5-5|15
CASSPETGLNTEAFF
>TRBV6-5|16
CASSYLGTVGNYGYTF
>TRBV10-3|16
CAISESPSGGAGELFF
>TRBV5-5|15
CASSFSPGGTGELFF
>TRBV19|15
CASSMRGGGTGELFF
>TRBV2|15
CASSEEGAGAQPQHF
>TRBV28|15
CASSSQVGAWEKLFF
>TRBV3-1/TRBV3-2|16
CASSHRRGVWRNEQFF
>TRBV5-1|15
CASSSGTANTGELFF
>TRBV5-5|14
CASSFDRVEDTQYF
>TRBV10-3|13
CAISEGVSRGAFF
>TRBV5-5|15
CASSLVRPSGDEQYF
>TRBV28|13
CASSPGATDTQYF
>TRBV30|12
CAWHRGSGELFF
>TRBV24-1|13
CATSDLNPTEQYF
>TRBV25-1|15
CASSELSGGSYEQYF
>TRBV4-2|16
CASTRRGGTTNEKLFF
>TRBV7-9|14
CASSLGNRDRGYTF
>TRBV7-9|15
CASSLPRDRGTEAFF
>TRBV9|16
CASSVAKRGEYNEQFF
>TRBV19|14
CASSSRGQNTEAFF
>TRBV2|15
CASRQTQGGSYEQYF
>TRBV4-1|15
CASSQERVRAQPQHF
>TRBV19|16
CASIPDRTSGANVLTF
>TRBV6-5|14
CASTGRGNTQPQHF
>TRBV6-5|13
CASAGGFNQPQHF
>TRBV7-3|13
CASSPDSNYGYTF
>TRBV3-1/TRBV3-2|16
CASSLGTGGLNTEAFF